One and the same sample provided the 24 T cell receptor beta chains below, sequenced in a study of shared clonotypes between healthy human individuals. Positive CCR7 selection of CD45RO-negative cells yielded the naive CD8 cells, and terminally differentiated effector memory CD45RA+ cells were excluded. Profiled with immunoSEQ multiplex PCR; TCRdb holds only in-frame clones, not every one. The repertoire includes over 2,000,000 clones, about 93% of them detected once, and around 1.7% sits in the top ten. Sample: naive CD8+ T cells from PBMCs. The source is a young man in good health. Some clones in this sample may be carry-over from other donors' samples.

The chain links TRBV2 to TRBJ2-5; 11 positions match TRBD1. CDR3 length: 14 residues. V shed 6 bases, J shed 5 bases, and the junction held 5 bases outside the gene matches. Per the germline V gene, CDR1 is SNHLY and CDR2 is FYNNEI. In nucleotides, the CDR3 is TGTGCCAGCAGCCCGGGACAGGGGGTCGAGACCCAGTACTTC. Encoded protein: CASSPGQGVETQYF.

The chain recombines TRBV19 with TRBJ1-5; D unclear. The germline CDR1 and CDR2 sequences are LNHDA and SQIVND (reference sequence). The length of the CDR3 is 12 residues. V shed 5 bases and J shed 4 bases, with 6 bases lying between them. This CDR3 is CASSPFNQPQHF. The DNA for the CDR3 is TGTGCCAGTAGTCCCTTTAATCAGCCCCAGCATTTT.

A remark on this clone: This sample also contains other DNA sequences that code for the same CDR3. This chain links TRBV29-1 with TRBJ2-1; D is unclear. V lost 3 bases and J lost 3, with 6 bases in between. The CDR3 has 12 amino acids. Germline CDR1 and CDR2: SQVTM and ANQGSEA. The CDR3 here is CSVEDGYNEQFF. CDR3 nucleotide sequence: TGCAGCGTTGAGGACGGCTACAATGAGCAGTTCTTC.

Comment on this clone: The sample carries other DNA sequences with the same CDR3. The rearrangement joins TRBV2 to TRBJ2-7; possible D gene TRBD2, 5 bases. V lost 8 bases, J lost 7 bases, and 6 bases lay in between. This CDR3 has 9 amino acids. Germline V lookup: CDR1 SNHLY, CDR2 FYNNEI. CDR3 sequence: CASGSEQYF. As DNA, the CDR3 is TGTGCCAGCGGGAGTGAGCAGTACTTC.

V gene TRBV11-2 combines with J gene TRBJ2-2; TRBD2 is a possible D gene (6 bases). The CDR3 loop spans 17 amino acids. Looked up from germline, CDR1 is SGHAT and CDR2 is FQNNGV. The V and J ends lost 1 base and 5 bases respectively, with 17 bases between them. The CDR3 DNA sequence: TGTGCCAGCAGCTTAGGTGCGCCGGGACTTCCTACCGGGGAGCTGTTTTTT. Protein: CASSLGAPGLPTGELFF.

The chain recombines TRBV28 with TRBJ2-5; D may be TRBD1 (6 bases). With 3 bases removed from V and 1 base from J, the gap between germline ends came to 12 bases. This CDR3 contains 15 residues. Germline CDR1 MDHEN, CDR2 SYDVKM. The CDR3 sequence: CASSLGTGPQETQYF. The CDR3 DNA is TGTGCCAGCAGTTTGGGTACAGGGCCCCAAGAGACCCAGTACTTC. Using reference TRBV28 and TRBJ2-5 for the parts outside the CDR3, the full variable domain is DVKVTQSSRYLVKRTGEKVFLECVQDMDHENMFWYRQDPGLGLRLIYFSYDVKMKEKGDIPEGYSVSREKKERFSLILESASTNQTSMYLCASSLGTGPQETQYFGPGTRLLVL.

This chain connects TRBV2 to TRBJ2-5, with a possible D match to TRBD2 (5 bases). CDR1 SNHLY and CDR2 FYNNEI come from the germline V gene. The CDR3 runs to 17 residues. V was clipped by 6 bases and J by 5 bases, with 25 bases between them. CDR3 sequence: CASSLAPPLTSSETQYF. The CDR3 nucleotides are TGTGCCAGCAGCCTCGCTCCCCCACTTACTAGTTCGGAGACCCAGTACTTC.

V gene TRBV10-3 combines with J gene TRBJ1-1; D remains ambiguous. This CDR3 has 11 residues. From germline, CDR1 is ENHRY and CDR2 SYGVKD. V shed 10 bases and J shed 1 base, with 7 bases lying between them. DNA of the CDR3: TGTGCCACTCGGGAGAACACTGAAGCTTTCTTT. Protein: CATRENTEAFF.

V usage is TRBV7-9 and J usage is TRBJ2-7, with 10 bases aligning to TRBD1. J lost 6 bases, V lost 4 bases, and 6 bases had no gene match. Germline assignment: CDR1 SEHNR and CDR2 FQNEAQ (reference sequence). The CDR3 has 14 amino acids. The CDR3 protein is CASSYGTGAAEQYF. In DNA, the CDR3 is TGTGCCAGCAGCTACGGGACAGGGGCGGCCGAGCAGTACTTC.

The rearrangement joins TRBV7-9 to TRBJ2-7; D ambiguous. The CDR3 runs 14 residues. The germline gives CDR1 SEHNR, CDR2 FQNEAQ (reference sequence). V shed 5 bases and J shed 7 bases, with 18 bases lying between them. The CDR3 DNA sequence: TGTGCCAGCAGCCCCCGGGTGGGATTAGGGGAGCAGTACTTC. Translation: CASSPRVGLGEQYF.

This chain connects TRBV27 to TRBJ2-7, with 9 bases aligning to TRBD2. This CDR3 has 15 residues. Germline V gene sequence: CDR1 MNHEY, CDR2 SMNVEV (reference sequence). V lost 7 bases, J lost 3 bases, and 10 bases stayed unmatched. The CDR3 sequence is CASTRAREGGYEQYF. The CDR3 DNA is TGTGCCAGCACCCGTGCGCGGGAGGGAGGCTACGAGCAGTACTTC.

The V call is TRBV9, the J call TRBJ1-1, with 7 nucleotides matching TRBD1. V lost 4 bases to trimming and J lost 3 bases; unmatched junction nucleotides: 9. Per germline, CDR1 SGDLS and CDR2 YYNGEE. The CDR3 sequence is 15 residues long. CDR3 loop: CASSKQGWLDTEAFF. The CDR3 DNA sequence: TGTGCCAGCAGCAAACAGGGGTGGCTAGACACTGAAGCTTTCTTT.

This chain connects TRBV5-6 to TRBJ1-4; no firm D call. Trimming removed 0 bases at V and 0 bases at J, with 6 bases between. The CDR3 has 15 residues. Germline lookup yields CDR1 SGHDT and CDR2 YYEEEE. The CDR3 DNA sequence: TGTGCCAGCAGCTTGGGTCCAGCAACTAATGAAAAACTGTTTTTT. Translation gives CASSLGPATNEKLFF.

In its sample, this clone was seen once. The J gene is TRBJ2-1, the V gene TRBV5-3; the match to TRBD2 covers 10 bases. TRBV5-3 has ORF status, its function being uncertain. V lost 0 bases, J lost 4 bases, and 10 bases stayed unmatched. The CDR3 covers 18 residues. The CDR3 spells CARSLDDVGTSVYNEQFF. The CDR3 bases are TGTGCCAGAAGCTTGGATGATGTAGGGACTAGCGTATACAATGAGCAGTTCTTC.

V usage is TRBV29-1 and J usage is TRBJ2-1; no firm D call. The CDR3 loop spans 16 amino acids. Trimming shortened V by 1 base and J by 0 bases, and 13 bases separated the two germline ends. Germline V gives CDR1 SQVTM, CDR2 ANQGSEA. CDR3 DNA: TGCAGCGTTGAAGGGCCCATCCGGAGCTCCTACAATGAGCAGTTCTTC. It encodes CSVEGPIRSSYNEQFF.

The chain combines TRBV5-8 with TRBJ1-5; D remains unclear. CDR1 and CDR2 from the germline V gene are SGHTS and YDEGEE. The V gene lost 4 bases and the J gene lost 6 bases, with 20 bases spanning the gap. The CDR3 spans 16 residues. This CDR3 is CASSRLASGLSQPQHF. In nucleotides, the CDR3 is TGTGCCAGCAGCCGCCTCGCCTCAGGCCTCAGTCAGCCCCAGCATTTT.

The V and J genes are TRBV7-8 and TRBJ2-7; 7 nucleotides line up with TRBD2. Trimming took 0 bases from V and 2 from J; bases not matched to a gene: 4. This CDR3 has 15 residues. The germline CDR1 and CDR2 sequences are SGHVS and FQNEAQ. In DNA, the CDR3 is TGTGCCAGCAGCTTAGCGGGCGCGGGGGCCTACGAGCAGTACTTC. Amino acid sequence: CASSLAGAGAYEQYF.

CDR3 protein: CASSPNTNTGELFF. CDR3 sequence (DNA): TGTGCCAGCAGCCCCAATACAAACACCGGGGAGCTGTTTTTT. The V call is TRBV7-9, the J call TRBJ2-2; D unclear. Germline values: CDR1 SEHNR, CDR2 FQNEAQ (reference sequence). Trimming removed 5 bases from V and 2 bases from J, with 9 bases in between. CDR3 length equals 14 residues.

The V gene is TRBV28, the J gene TRBJ1-2, with a tentative D call TRBD1 (6 bases). Deletions cut 7 bases from V and 4 bases from J, with 19 bases between. There are 15 residues in the CDR3. Looked up from germline, CDR1 is MDHEN and CDR2 is SYDVKM. The chain's CDR3 is CASIPGRTALYGYTF. The CDR3 coding sequence is TGTGCCAGCATCCCCGGCAGGACAGCGCTCTATGGCTACACCTTC.

This clone is a singleton in its sample. The same CDR3 arises from other DNA sequences in this sample as well. The chain links TRBV18 to TRBJ2-7, with TRBD1 identical over 7 bases. The CDR3 covers 14 residues. CDR1 and CDR2 from the germline V gene are KGHSH and LQKENI. V was clipped by 3 bases and J by 1 base; unmatched bases: 3. CDR3 protein: CASSPRDRSYEQYF. The CDR3 bases are TGTGCCAGCTCACCTCGGGACAGATCCTACGAGCAGTACTTC.

J is TRBJ1-4 and V is TRBV7-9; D gene unclear. The germline V gene has CDR1 SEHNR and CDR2 FQNEAQ (reference sequence). V lost 2 bases and J lost 5, with 15 bases in between. This CDR3 contains 16 residues. CDR3 loop: CASSLHREQQNEKLFF. The CDR3 DNA reads as TGTGCCAGCAGCTTACATCGTGAACAGCAAAATGAAAAACTGTTTTTT.

V gene TRBV14 combines with J gene TRBJ2-7; D is unclear. Looked up from germline, CDR1 is SGHDN and CDR2 is FVKESK. The CDR3 has 14 residues. Trimming removed 4 bases from V and 0 bases from J, with 10 bases in between. Here the CDR3 reads CASSLALGSYEQYF. DNA for the CDR3: TGTGCCAGCAGCCTCGCGTTGGGCTCCTACGAGCAGTACTTC.

The J gene is TRBJ1-2, the V gene TRBV29-1; 8 bases agree with TRBD1. V dropped 7 bases and J dropped 2; count of bases not matched to a gene: 6. There are 13 residues in the CDR3. Germline CDR1 SQVTM, CDR2 ANQGSEA. The CDR3 DNA is TGCAGCGCGTTTGGACAGGGAAACTATGGCTACACCTTC. Translated: CSAFGQGNYGYTF.

The rearrangement uses TRBV25-1 and TRBJ1-1; D is perhaps TRBD1 (5 bases). This CDR3 is built from 16 residues. The V end was cut by 7 bases, the J end by 0 bases, with 18 bases between. CDR1 is MGHDK and CDR2 is SYGVNS in the germline V gene. CDR3 nucleotides: TGTGCCAGCAACCCCGGGGCGGGTCTCATGAACACTGAAGCTTTCTTT. Translating it yields CASNPGAGLMNTEAFF.